This TCR beta chain came from a study of Ad26.COV2.S vaccination and SARS-CoV-2 variants. Study in general: A participant enrolled in the COV1001 Ad26.COV2.S trial arm provided the sample. The study gave Ad26.COV2.S intramuscularly, once or twice 56 days apart.

Study-level points and caveats: The TCR-based breadth and depth measures might underestimate overall T cell responses.

Profiling relied on immunoSEQ multiplex PCR, and the TCRdb table lists in-frame clones only, not all of them. This repertoire shows 300,000 to 450,000 clones, about 88% found once; its top ten account for less than 4%. This clone was detected once. Its antigen is not known. The treatment: over 15 received Ad26.COV2.S at low or high dose, single or two shots; several received placebo; per-sample allocation not given. Sampling occurred on day 63 after the first vaccine or placebo injection. The study used a vaccine consisting of an Ad26 vector that expressed Wuhan-strain SARS-CoV-2 spike. The V and J ends lost 1 base and 5 bases respectively, with 16 bases between them. This CDR3 has 15 residues. The germline V gene encodes CDR1 SGHDT and CDR2 YYEEEE.

The source was peripheral blood, collected in a trial of Ad26.COV2.S vaccine versus placebo. The V call is TRBV5-6, the J call TRBJ2-7; TRBD2 might be the D (6 bases). The receptor comes from a person aged 18-65 years who received the Ad26.COV2.S COVID-19 vaccine or a placebo. The CDR3 DNA is TGTGCCAGCAGCTTGATAAGGGGAGGATTCGACGAGCAGTACTTC. It yields the protein CASSLIRGGFDEQYF.